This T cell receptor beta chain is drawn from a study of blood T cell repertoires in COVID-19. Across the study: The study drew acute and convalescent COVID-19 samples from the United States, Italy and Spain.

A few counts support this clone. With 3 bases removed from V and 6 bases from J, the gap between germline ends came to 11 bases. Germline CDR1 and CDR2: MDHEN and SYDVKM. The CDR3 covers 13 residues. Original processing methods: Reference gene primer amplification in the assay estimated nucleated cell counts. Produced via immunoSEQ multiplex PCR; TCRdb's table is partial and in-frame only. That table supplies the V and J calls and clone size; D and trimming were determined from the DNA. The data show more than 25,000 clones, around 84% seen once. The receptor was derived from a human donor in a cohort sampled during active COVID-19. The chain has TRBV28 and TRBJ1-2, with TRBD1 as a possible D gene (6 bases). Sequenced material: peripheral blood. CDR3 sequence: CASSFAGGHGYTF. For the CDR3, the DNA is TGTGCCAGCAGTTTCGCGGGGGGCCATGGCTACACCTTC.